This TCR beta chain emerged from a study of long-term antiretroviral therapy in people with HIV. Points from the study as a whole: Information on adherence to ART, viral resistance or therapy changes was unavailable. It was observed that HIV repertoires exhibited narrower CDR3 length ranges than controls. Increased diversity was seen after ART, yet it remained lower than in transplant donor controls.

Survey-level resolution applied to immunoSEQ assay v3.0. The repertoire was sequenced with immunoSEQ multiplex PCR; TCRdb's copy has only in-frame clones and lacks some. Among 35,000 or so clones listed, around 94% were seen once. Germline V lookup: CDR1 SEHNR, CDR2 FQNEAQ (reference sequence). The CDR3 runs to 15 residues. Trimming removed 1 base from V and 3 bases from J; junction bases left unmatched: 5. As regards this clone: Its target is not known.

This sequence joins TRBV7-9 and TRBJ2-5, with 7 positions matching TRBD2. The clonotype originates from a woman between 50 and 59 years old with HIV. This specimen consisted of unsorted PBMCs, obtained 4.1 years after starting antiretroviral therapy. CDR3: CASSLGGGLKETQYF. CDR3 nucleotides: TGTGCCAGCAGCTTAGGGGGGGGACTTAAAGAGACCCAGTACTTC. Full variable domain (rest looked up from reference TRBV7-9 and TRBJ2-5): DTGVSQNPRHKITKRGQNVTFRCDPISEHNRLYWYRQTLGQGPEFLTYFQNEAQLEKSRLLSDRFSAERPKGSFSTLEIQRTEQGDSAMYLCASSLGGGLKETQYFGPGTRLLVL.